This TCR beta chain was found in a study of T cell responses to AZD1222 COVID-19 vaccine. General study findings and limits: Repertoires in all cases were sampled only once the peak T cell response had passed.

From germline, CDR1 is LNHDA and CDR2 SQIVND (reference sequence). The V end lost 5 bases, the J end lost 2 bases, and 10 bases lay between the germline ends. This CDR3 has 14 residues. Here immunoSEQ multiplex PCR was the method, and the copy in TCRdb shows in-frame clones only, minus some. This sample has some 130,000 clones, with approximately 92% found just once. Note on this clone: The antigen is not known.

The genes are TRBV19 and TRBJ1-3, with D possibly being TRBD1 (5 bases). The source material was peripheral blood, sampled 28 days after the second AZD1222 dose. The TCR sequence derives from an adult who received the AZD1222 COVID-19 vaccine. In nucleotides, the CDR3 is TGTGCCAGTAGTTACCTGGGACCTGGAAACACCATATATTTT. The encoded protein is CASSYLGPGNTIYF.